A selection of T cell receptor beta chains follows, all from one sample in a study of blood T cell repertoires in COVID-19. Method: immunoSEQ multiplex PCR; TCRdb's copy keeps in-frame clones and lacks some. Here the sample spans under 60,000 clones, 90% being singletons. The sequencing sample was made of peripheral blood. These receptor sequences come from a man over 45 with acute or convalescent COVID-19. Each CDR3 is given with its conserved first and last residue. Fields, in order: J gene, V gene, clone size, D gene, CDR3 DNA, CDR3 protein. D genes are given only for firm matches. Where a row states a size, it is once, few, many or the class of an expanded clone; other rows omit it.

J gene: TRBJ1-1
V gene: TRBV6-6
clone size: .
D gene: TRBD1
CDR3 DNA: TGTGCCAGCAGGCTGGACAGGAGGGGTCAAAACACTGAAGCTTTCTTT
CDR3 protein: CASRLDRRGQNTEAFF

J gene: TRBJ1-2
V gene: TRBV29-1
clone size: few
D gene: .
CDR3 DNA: TGCAGCGCGGCCCCTGGGGGGGTGGGCTATGGCTACACCTTC
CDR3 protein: CSAAPGGVGYGYTF

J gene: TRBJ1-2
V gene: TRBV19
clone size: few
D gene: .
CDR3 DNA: TGTGCCAGTAGTATTCAATGGACACTTAACTATGGCTACACCTTC
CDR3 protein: CASSIQWTLNYGYTF

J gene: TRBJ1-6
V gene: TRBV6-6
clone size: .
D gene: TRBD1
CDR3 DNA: TGTGCCAGCAGTTACAGACAGGGGGATTCACCCCTCCACTTT
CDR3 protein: CASSYRQGDSPLHF

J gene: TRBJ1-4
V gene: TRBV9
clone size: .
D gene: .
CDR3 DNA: TGTGCCAGCAGCGTAGCATCCAGGGTGGGTGAAAAACTGTTTTTT
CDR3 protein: CASSVASRVGEKLFF

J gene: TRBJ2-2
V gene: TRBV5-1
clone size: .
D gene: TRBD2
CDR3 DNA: TGCGCCAGCCGTTCTAGCGGGGCGGGGACCGGGGAGCTGTTTTTT
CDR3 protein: CASRSSGAGTGELFF

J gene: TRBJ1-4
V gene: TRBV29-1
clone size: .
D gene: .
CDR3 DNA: TGCAGCGTTGTGACCAGGGAAAGGGAAAAACTGTTTTTT
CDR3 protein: CSVVTREREKLFF

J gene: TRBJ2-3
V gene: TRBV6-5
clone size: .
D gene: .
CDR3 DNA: TGTGCCAGCAGTAGGGACACCTCCACAGATACGCAGTATTTT
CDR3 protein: CASSRDTSTDTQYF

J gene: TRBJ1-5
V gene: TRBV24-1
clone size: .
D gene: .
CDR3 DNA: TGTGCCACCAGTGAGGGACAAAGAAGCAATCAGCCCCAGCATTTT
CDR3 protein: CATSEGQRSNQPQHF

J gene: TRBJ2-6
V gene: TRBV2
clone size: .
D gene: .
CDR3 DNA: TGTGCCAGCGGAGTGGACATCTCTGGGGCCAACGTCCTGACTTTC
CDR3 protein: CASGVDISGANVLTF

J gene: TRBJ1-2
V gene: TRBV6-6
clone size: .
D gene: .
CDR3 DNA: TGTGCCAGCAGTTACGACAGATCATATGGCTACACCTTC
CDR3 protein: CASSYDRSYGYTF

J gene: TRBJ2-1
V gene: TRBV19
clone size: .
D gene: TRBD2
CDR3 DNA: TGTGCCAGTAGTATAGATAGGACTAGCGTCTACTCCTACAATGAGCAGTTCTTC
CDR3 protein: CASSIDRTSVYSYNEQFF

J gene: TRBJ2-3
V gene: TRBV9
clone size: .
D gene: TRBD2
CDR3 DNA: TGTGCCAGCAGCGAGGCCCCCAGCGGGAGAGGAGGTGGGCAGTATTTT
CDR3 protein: CASSEAPSGRGGGQYF

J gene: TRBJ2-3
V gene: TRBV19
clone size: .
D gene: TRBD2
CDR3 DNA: TGTGCCAGTACCCCGGGACTAGCGGGAGGGGAGTGGAAGGATACGCAGTATTTT
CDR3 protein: CASTPGLAGGEWKDTQYF

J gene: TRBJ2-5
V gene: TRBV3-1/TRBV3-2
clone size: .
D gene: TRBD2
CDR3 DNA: TGTGCCAGCAGCCAAGAGGGTTTCGCGGGAGGGCCAGGGACCCAGTACTTC
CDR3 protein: CASSQEGFAGGPGTQYF

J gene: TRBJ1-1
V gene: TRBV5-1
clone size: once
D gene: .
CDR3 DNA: TGCGCCAGCAGCTTGGAGGGGACATGGAGGAACACTGAAGCTTTCTTT
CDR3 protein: CASSLEGTWRNTEAFF

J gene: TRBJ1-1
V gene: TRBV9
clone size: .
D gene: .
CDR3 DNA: TGTGCCAGCAGCTACTCCCGAGTTAGTCGAGCTTTCTTT
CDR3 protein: CASSYSRVSRAFF

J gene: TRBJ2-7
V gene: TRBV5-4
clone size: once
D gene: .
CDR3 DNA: TGTGCCAGCAGCTTGGGACTAACCGGGGGCTACGAGCAGTACTTC
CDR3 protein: CASSLGLTGGYEQYF

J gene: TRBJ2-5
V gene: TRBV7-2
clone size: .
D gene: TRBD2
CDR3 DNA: TGTGCCAGCAGAAACAGCGGGAGATTGGAGACCCAGTACTTC
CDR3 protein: CASRNSGRLETQYF

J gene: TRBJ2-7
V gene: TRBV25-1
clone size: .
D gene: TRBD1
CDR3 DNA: TGTGCCAGCACCCACGGGACAGCAAACTCCTACGAGCAGTACTTC
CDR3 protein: CASTHGTANSYEQYF

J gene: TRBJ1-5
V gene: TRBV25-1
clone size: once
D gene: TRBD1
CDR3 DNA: TGTGCCAGCAGTGCCGGGACAGGGAATAGCGTCGGTCAGCCCCAGCATTTT
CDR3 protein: CASSAGTGNSVGQPQHF

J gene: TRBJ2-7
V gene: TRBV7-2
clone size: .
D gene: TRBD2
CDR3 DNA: TGTGCCAGCAGCAAAGGGACTATGACCTACGAGCAGTACTTC
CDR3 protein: CASSKGTMTYEQYF

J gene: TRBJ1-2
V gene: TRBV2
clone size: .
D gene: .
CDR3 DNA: TGTGCCAGCAGGGACCAGGGGAGAACCCCTCTGGCAGGCTACACCTTC
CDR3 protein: CASRDQGRTPLAGYTF

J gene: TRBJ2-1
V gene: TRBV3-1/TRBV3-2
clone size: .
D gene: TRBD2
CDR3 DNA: TGTGCCAGCAGCCACGGACCCACTAGCGGGAACTACAATGAGCAGTTCTTC
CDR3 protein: CASSHGPTSGNYNEQFF

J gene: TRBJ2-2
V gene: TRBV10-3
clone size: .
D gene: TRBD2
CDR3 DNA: TGTGCCATCAGTGGACTAGCGGGAAACACCGGGGAGCTGTTTTTT
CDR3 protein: CAISGLAGNTGELFF

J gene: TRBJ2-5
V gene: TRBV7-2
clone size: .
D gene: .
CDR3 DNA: TGTGCCAGCAGCAGACACCATGCGGGACTTGATTCGCGGGAGACCCAGTACTTC
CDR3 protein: CASSRHHAGLDSRETQYF

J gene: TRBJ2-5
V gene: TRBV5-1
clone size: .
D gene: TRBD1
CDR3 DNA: TGCGCCAGCAGCCCAGGGACAGCCCAAGAGACCCAGTACTTC
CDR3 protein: CASSPGTAQETQYF

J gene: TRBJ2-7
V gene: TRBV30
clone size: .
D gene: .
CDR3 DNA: TGTGCCTGGAGCCAACAGGGCTACGAGCAGTACTTC
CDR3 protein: CAWSQQGYEQYF

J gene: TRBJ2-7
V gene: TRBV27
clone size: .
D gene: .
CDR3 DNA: TGTGCCAGCAGTTTACGATACCAGTCCTACGAGCAGTACTTC
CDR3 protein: CASSLRYQSYEQYF

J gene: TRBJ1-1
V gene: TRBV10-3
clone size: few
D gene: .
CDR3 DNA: TGTGCCATCAAGGCCCCAGGAAACACTGAAGCTTTCTTT
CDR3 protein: CAIKAPGNTEAFF

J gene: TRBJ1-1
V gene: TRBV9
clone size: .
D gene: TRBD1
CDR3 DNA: TGTGCCAGCAGCGTAGCCAGGACAGGGTACACTGAAGCTTTCTTT
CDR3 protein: CASSVARTGYTEAFF

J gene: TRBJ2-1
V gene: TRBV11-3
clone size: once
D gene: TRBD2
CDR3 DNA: TGTGCCAGCAGCAAGAGCGGGAGCTCCTACAATGAGCAGTTCTTC
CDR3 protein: CASSKSGSSYNEQFF

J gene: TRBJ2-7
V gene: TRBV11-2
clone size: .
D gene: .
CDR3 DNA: TGTGCCAGCAGCTTAGATTTGGCGGGCCTAGCCTACGAGCAGTACTTC
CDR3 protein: CASSLDLAGLAYEQYF

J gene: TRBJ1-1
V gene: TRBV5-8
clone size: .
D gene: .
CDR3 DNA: TGTGCCAGCAGCCCGCCTCCTTCAGTGAACACTGAAGCTTTCTTT
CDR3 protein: CASSPPPSVNTEAFF

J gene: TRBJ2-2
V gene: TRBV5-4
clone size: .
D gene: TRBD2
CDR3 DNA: TGTGCCAGCAGCTTGGCTGGGAGCGGGGGGACCGGGGAGCTGTTTTTT
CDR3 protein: CASSLAGSGGTGELFF

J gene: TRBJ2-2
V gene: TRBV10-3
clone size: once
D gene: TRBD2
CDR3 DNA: TGTGCCATCAGTGGCCCGGGCGGGAGCACCGGGGAGCTGTTTTTT
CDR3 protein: CAISGPGGSTGELFF

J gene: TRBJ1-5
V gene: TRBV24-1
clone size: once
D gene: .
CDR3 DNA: TGTGCCACCAGTGTGGGGCGCGATCAGCCCCAGCATTTT
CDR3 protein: CATSVGRDQPQHF

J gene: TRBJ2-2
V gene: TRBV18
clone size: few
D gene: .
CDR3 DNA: TGTGCCAGCTCACCAAATTCCAGGGTTGCCGGGGAGCTGTTTTTT
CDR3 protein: CASSPNSRVAGELFF